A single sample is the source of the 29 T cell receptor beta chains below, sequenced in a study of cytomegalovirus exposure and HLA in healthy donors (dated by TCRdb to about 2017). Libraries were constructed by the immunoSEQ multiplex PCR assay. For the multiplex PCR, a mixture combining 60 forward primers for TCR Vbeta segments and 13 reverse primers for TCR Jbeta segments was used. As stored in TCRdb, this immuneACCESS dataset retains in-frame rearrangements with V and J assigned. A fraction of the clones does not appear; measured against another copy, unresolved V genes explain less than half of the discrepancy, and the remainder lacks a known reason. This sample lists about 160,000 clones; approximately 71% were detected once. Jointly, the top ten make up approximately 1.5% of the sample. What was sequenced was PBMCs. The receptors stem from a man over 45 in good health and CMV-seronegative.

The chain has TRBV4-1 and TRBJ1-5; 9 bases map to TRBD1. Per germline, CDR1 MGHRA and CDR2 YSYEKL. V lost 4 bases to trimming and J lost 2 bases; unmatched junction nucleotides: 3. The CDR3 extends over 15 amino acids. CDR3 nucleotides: TGCGCCAGCAGCCCGGGACAGGGAGGCAATCAGCCCCAGCATTTT. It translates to CASSPGQGGNQPQHF.

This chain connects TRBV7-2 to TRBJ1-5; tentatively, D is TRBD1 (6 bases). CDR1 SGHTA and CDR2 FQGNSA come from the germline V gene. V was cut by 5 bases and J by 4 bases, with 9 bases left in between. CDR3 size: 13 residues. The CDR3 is CASSQQGNQPQHF. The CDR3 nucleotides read TGTGCCAGCAGCCAACAGGGAAATCAGCCCCAGCATTTT.

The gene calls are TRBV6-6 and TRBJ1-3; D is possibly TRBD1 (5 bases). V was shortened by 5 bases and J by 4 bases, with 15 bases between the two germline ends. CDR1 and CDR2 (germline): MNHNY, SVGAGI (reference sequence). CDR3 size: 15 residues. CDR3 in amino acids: CASSAGLLYGNTIYF. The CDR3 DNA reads TGTGCCAGCAGTGCGGGACTCCTCTACGGAAACACCATATATTTT.

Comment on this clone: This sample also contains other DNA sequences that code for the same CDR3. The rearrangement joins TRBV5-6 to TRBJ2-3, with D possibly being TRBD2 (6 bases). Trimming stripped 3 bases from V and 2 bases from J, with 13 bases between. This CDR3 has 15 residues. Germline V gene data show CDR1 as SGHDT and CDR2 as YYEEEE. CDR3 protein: CASSSLEDYTDTQYF. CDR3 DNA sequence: TGTGCCAGCAGCTCACTAGAGGACTACACAGATACGCAGTATTTT.

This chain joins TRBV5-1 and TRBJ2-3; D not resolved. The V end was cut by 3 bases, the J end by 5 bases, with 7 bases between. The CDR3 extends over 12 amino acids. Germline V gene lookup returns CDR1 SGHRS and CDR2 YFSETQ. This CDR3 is CASSSLGDTQYF. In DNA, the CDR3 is TGCGCCAGCAGCTCCCTCGGAGATACGCAGTATTTT.

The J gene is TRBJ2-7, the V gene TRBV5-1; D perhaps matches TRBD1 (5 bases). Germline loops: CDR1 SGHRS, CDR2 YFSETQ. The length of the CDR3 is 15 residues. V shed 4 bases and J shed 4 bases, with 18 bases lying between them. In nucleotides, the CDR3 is TGCGCCAGCAGCCTTTCGACAGCGCCCCTTTACGAGCAGTACTTC. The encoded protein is CASSLSTAPLYEQYF.

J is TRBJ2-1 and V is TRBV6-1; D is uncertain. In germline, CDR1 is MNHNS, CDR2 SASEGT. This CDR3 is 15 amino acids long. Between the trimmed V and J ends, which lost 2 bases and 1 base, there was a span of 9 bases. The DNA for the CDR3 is TGTGCCAGCAGTGAAATGGCTCCTTCCTACAATGAGCAGTTCTTC. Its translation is CASSEMAPSYNEQFF.

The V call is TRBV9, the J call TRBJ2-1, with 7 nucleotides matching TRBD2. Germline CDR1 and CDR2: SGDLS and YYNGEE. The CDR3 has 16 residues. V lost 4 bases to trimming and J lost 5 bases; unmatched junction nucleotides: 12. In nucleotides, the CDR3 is TGTGCCAGCAGCCCGTCCCCGGGGGGAGACCACAATGAGCAGTTCTTC. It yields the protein CASSPSPGGDHNEQFF.

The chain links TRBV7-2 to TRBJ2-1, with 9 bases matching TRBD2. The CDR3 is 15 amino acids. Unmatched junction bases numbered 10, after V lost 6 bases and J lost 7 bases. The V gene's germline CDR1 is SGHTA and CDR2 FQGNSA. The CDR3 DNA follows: TGTGCCAGCAGTAGGGTCTTTAGCGGGGGTAATGAGCAGTTCTTC. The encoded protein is CASSRVFSGGNEQFF.

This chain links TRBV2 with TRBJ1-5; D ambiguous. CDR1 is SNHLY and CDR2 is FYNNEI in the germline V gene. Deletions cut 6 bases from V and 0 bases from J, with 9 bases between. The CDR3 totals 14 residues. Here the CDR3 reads CASRALSSNQPQHF. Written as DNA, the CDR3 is TGTGCCAGCAGGGCATTAAGTAGCAATCAGCCCCAGCATTTT. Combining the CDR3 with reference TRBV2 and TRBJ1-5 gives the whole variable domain EPEVTQTPSHQVTQMGQEVILRCVPISNHLYFYWYRQILGQKVEFLVSFYNNEISEKSEIFDDQFSVERPDGSNFTLKIRSTKLEDSAMYFCASRALSSNQPQHFGDGTRLSIL.

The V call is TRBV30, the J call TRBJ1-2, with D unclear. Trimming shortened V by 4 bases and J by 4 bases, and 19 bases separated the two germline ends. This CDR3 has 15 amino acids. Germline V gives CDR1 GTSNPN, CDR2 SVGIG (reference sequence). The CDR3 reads CAWKGRSEVFYGYTF. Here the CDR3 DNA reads TGTGCCTGGAAAGGCCGGTCGGAGGTGTTCTATGGCTACACCTTC.

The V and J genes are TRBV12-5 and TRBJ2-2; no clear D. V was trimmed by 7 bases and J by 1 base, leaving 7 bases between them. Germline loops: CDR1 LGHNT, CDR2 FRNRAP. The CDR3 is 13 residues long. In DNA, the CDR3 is TGTGCTAGTGTGGCAGGGAACACCGGGGAGCTGTTTTTT. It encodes CASVAGNTGELFF. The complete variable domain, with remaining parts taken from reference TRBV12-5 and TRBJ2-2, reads DARVTQTPRHKVTEMGQEVTMRCQPILGHNTVFWYRQTMMQGLELLAYFRNRAPLDDSGMPKDRFSAEMPDATLATLKIQPSEPRDSAVYFCASVAGNTGELFFGEGSRLTVL.

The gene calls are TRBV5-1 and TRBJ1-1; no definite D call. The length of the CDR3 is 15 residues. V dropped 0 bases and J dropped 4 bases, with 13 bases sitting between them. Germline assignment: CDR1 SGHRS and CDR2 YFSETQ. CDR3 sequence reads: CASSLVPLEGTEAFF. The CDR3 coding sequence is TGCGCCAGCAGCTTGGTCCCACTCGAGGGCACTGAAGCTTTCTTT.

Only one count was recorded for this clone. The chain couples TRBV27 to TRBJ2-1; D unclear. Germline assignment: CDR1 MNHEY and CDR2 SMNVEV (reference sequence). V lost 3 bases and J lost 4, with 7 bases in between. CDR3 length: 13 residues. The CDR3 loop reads CASSFRRYNEQFF. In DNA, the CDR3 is TGTGCCAGCAGTTTTAGGCGGTACAATGAGCAGTTCTTC.

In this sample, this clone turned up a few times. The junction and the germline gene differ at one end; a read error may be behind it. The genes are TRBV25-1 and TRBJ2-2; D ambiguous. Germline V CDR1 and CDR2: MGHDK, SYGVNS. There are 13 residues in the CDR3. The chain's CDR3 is CASREEPNGELFF. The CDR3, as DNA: TGTGCCAGCCGTGAGGAGCCAAACGGGGAGCTGTTTTTT.

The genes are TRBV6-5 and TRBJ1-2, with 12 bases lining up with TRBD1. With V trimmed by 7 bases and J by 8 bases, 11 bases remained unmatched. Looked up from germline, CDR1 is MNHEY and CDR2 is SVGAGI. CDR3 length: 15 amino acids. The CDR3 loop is CASTEGDRGLMGYTF. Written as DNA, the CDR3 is TGTGCCAGCACCGAGGGGGACAGGGGGCTAATGGGCTACACCTTC.

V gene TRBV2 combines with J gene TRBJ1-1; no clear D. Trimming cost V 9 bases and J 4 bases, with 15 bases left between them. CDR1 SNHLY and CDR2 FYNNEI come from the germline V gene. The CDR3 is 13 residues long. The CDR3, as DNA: TGTGCCAGATCACTCGGGGAAGGCACTGAAGCTTTCTTT. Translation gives CARSLGEGTEAFF. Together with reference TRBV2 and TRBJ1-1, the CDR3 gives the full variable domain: EPEVTQTPSHQVTQMGQEVILRCVPISNHLYFYWYRQILGQKVEFLVSFYNNEISEKSEIFDDQFSVERPDGSNFTLKIRSTKLEDSAMYFCARSLGEGTEAFFGQGTRLTVV.

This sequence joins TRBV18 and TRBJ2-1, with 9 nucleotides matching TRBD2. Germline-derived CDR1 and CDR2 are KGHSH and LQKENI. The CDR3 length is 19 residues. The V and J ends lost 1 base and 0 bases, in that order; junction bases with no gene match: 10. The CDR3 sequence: CASSPLPAGGPSSYNEQFF. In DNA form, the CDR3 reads TGTGCCAGCTCACCACTTCCAGCGGGGGGCCCCAGCTCCTACAATGAGCAGTTCTTC.

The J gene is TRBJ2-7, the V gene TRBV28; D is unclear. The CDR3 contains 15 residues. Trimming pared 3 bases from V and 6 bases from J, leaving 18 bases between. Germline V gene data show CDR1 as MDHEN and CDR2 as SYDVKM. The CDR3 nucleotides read TGTGCCAGCAGTTTCGGTAACCTCTTCTCGGGCGAGCAGTACTTC. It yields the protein CASSFGNLFSGEQYF.

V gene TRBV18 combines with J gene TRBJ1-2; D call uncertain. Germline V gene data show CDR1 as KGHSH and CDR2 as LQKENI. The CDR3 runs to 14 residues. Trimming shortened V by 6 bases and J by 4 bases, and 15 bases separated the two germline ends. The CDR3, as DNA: TGTGCCAGCTCTCCCGACACCCCCTTCTATGGCTACACCTTC. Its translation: CASSPDTPFYGYTF.

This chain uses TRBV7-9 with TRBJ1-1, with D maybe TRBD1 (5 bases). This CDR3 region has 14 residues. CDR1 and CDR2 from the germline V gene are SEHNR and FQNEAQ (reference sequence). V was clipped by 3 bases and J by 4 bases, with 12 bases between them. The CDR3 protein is CASSFGNGGTEAFF. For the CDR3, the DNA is TGTGCCAGCAGCTTCGGTAACGGGGGCACTGAAGCTTTCTTT.

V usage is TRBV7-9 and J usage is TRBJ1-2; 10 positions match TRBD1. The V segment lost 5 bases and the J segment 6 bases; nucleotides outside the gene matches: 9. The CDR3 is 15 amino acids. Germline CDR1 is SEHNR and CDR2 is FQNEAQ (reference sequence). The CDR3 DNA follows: TGTGCCAGCAGCCCTACGACAGGGGGCGTCGATGGCTACACCTTC. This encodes CASSPTTGGVDGYTF.

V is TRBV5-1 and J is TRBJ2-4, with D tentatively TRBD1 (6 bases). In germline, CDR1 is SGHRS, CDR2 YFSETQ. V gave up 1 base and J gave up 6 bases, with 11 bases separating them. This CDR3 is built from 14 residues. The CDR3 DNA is TGCGCCAGCAGCTTGAAACAGGGCGGAAACATTCAGTACTTC. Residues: CASSLKQGGNIQYF.

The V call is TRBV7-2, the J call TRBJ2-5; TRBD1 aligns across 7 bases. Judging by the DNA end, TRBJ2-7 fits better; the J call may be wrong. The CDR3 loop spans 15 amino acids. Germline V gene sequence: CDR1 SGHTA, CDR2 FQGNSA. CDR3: CASSLGWTGTYEQYF. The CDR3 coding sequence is TGTGCCAGCAGCTTAGGGTGGACAGGTACTTACGAGCAGTACTTC.

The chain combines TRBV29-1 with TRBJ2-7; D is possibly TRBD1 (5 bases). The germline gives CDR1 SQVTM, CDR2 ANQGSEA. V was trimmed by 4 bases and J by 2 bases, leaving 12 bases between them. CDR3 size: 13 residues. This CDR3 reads CSVGPTVAYEQYF. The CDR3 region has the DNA TGCAGCGTTGGCCCGACAGTGGCCTACGAGCAGTACTTC.

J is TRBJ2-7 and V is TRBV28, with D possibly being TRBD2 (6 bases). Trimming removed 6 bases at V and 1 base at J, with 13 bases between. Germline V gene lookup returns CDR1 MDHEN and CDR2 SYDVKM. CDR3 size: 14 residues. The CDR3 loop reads CASSPVGGSYEQYF. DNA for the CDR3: TGTGCCAGCAGCCCCGTGGGGGGATCCTACGAGCAGTACTTC.

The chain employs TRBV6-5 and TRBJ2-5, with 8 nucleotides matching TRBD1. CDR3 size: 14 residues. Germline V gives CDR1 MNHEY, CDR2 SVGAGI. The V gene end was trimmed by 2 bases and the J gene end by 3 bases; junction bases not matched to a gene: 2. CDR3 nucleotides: TGTGCCAGCAGTTACGGACAGGGTGAAGAGACCCAGTACTTC. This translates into CASSYGQGEETQYF.

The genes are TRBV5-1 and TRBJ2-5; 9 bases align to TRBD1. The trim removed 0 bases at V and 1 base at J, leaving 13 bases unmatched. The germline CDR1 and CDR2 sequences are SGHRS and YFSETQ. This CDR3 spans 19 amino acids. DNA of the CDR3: TGCGCCAGCAGCTTGGACAGGGGGCAGACGAAGTTAAGCCAAGAGACCCAGTACTTC. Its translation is CASSLDRGQTKLSQETQYF.

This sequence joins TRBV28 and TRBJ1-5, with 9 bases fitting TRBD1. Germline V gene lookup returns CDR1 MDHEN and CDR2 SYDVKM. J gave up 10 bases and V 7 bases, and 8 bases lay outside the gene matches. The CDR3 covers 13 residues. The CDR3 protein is CASTLPDRGPQHF. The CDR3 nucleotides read TGTGCCAGCACCCTCCCGGACAGGGGCCCCCAGCATTTT.